The 27 T cell receptor beta chains reported below all come from one sample, sequenced in a study of CD8 T cells in Susac syndrome. An amount of RNA that ranged from roughly 0.5 to 1 ug was reverse transcribed with random hexamers. MiXCR, applied by TCRdb to the immunoSEQ multiplex PCR reads, yields one record per CDR3 protein. The sample lists tens of thousands of distinct CDR3 sequences, about 96% occurring once. Sequences were obtained from CD8+ T cells from PBMCs. The source is a human donor with Susac syndrome.

The rearrangement uses TRBV13 and TRBJ1-4, with 7 bases that match TRBD1. The J segment lost 3 bases and the V segment lost 6 bases, leaving 7 bases of the junction unmatched. Germline V lookup: CDR1 PRHDT, CDR2 FYEKMQ (reference sequence). CDR3 length equals 15 residues. CDR3 in amino acids: CASRTGGTANEKLFF. In DNA form, the CDR3 reads TGTGCCAGCAGGACGGGAGGGACAGCTAATGAAAAACTGTTTTTT.

The CDR3 bases are TGTGCCAGCAGTTTTCCAGGGCTGGGTTCACCCCTCCACTTT. Its translation: CASSFPGLGSPLHF. J is TRBJ1-6 and V is TRBV27, with a possible D match to TRBD1 (5 bases). CDR1 is MNHEY, CDR2 SMNVEV, per germline (reference sequence). V was cut by 3 bases and J by 9 bases, with 12 bases left in between. The CDR3 has 14 amino acids.

This sequence joins TRBV5-4 and TRBJ2-2; a possible D gene is TRBD1 (6 bases). V was pared by 4 bases and J by 1 base, with 14 bases between. Per germline, CDR1 SGHNT and CDR2 YYREEE (reference sequence). The CDR3 spans 16 residues. CDR3 protein: CASSPPGTLNTGELFF. CDR3 DNA: TGTGCCAGCAGCCCTCCCGGGACACTGAACACCGGGGAGCTGTTTTTT.

The chain recombines TRBV3-1 with TRBJ1-1; 8 positions agree with TRBD1. This CDR3 region has 16 residues. Per germline, CDR1 LGHDT and CDR2 YNNKEL (reference sequence). The V gene end was trimmed by 1 base and the J gene end by 1 base; junction bases not matched to a gene: 5. The CDR3 reads CASSQARQGTNTEAFF. CDR3 coding DNA: TGTGCCAGCAGCCAAGCCAGACAGGGGACGAACACTGAAGCTTTCTTT. The full variable domain, rest sourced from reference TRBV3-1 and TRBJ1-1, is DTAVSQTPKYLVTQMGNDKSIKCEQNLGHDTMYWYKQDSKKFLKIMFSYNNKELIINETVPNRFSPKSPDKAHLNLHINSLELGDSAVYFCASSQARQGTNTEAFFGQGTRLTVV.

This CDR3 reads CASSRTDDGNTIYF. The CDR3 DNA is TGTGCCAGCAGCAGGACAGACGACGGAAACACCATATATTTT. The chain uses TRBV3-1 and TRBJ1-3, with D tentatively TRBD1 (6 bases). The CDR3 runs 14 residues. Germline V gene sequence: CDR1 LGHDT, CDR2 YNNKEL (reference sequence). Trimming stripped 5 bases from V and 4 bases from J, with 12 bases between. Using reference TRBV3-1 and TRBJ1-3 for the parts outside the CDR3, the full variable domain is DTAVSQTPKYLVTQMGNDKSIKCEQNLGHDTMYWYKQDSKKFLKIMFSYNNKELIINETVPNRFSPKSPDKAHLNLHINSLELGDSAVYFCASSRTDDGNTIYFGEGSWLTVV.

The genes are TRBV29-1 and TRBJ1-2; tentative D call: TRBD1 (6 bases). Germline V gene lookup returns CDR1 SQVTM and CDR2 ANQGSEA. This CDR3 is 15 amino acids long. V lost 0 bases and J 14 bases, leaving 25 bases between the germline ends. The CDR3 region has the DNA TGCAGCGTTGAAGATTTCTTGGATTTTTCACAGGGTAGGACCTTC. Its protein is CSVEDFLDFSQGRTF.

The gene calls are TRBV15 and TRBJ1-4; D is possibly TRBD1 (6 bases). Looked up from germline, CDR1 is LNHNV and CDR2 is YYDKDF (reference sequence). Trimming cost V 5 bases and J 8 bases, with 18 bases left between them. The CDR3 totals 15 residues. The chain's CDR3 is CATSGQQGGWEKLFF. The CDR3 nucleotides read TGTGCCACCAGCGGACAACAGGGTGGCTGGGAAAAACTGTTTTTT.

The gene calls are TRBV4-2 and TRBJ1-6, with D possibly matching TRBD1 (6 bases). The germline V gene has CDR1 LGHNA and CDR2 YNFKEQ. CDR3 length equals 16 residues. The V gene lost 1 base and the J gene lost 9 bases, with 16 bases spanning the gap. Here the CDR3 reads CASSQGNRASSSPLHF. CDR3 coding DNA: TGTGCCAGCAGCCAAGGAAACAGGGCCAGTTCTTCACCCCTCCACTTT.

The chain employs TRBV6-5 and TRBJ1-1; D is ambiguous. Trimming stripped 3 bases from V and 7 bases from J, with 6 bases between. Germline V CDR1 and CDR2: MNHEY, SVGAGI. The CDR3 extends over 11 amino acids. In DNA form, the CDR3 reads TGTGCCAGCAGTTATACGGGTGAAGCTTTCTTT. This gives the protein CASSYTGEAFF.

The rearrangement links TRBV5-1 to TRBJ1-1; TRBD1 matches 8 bases. CDR1 is SGHRS and CDR2 is YFSETQ in the germline V gene. The CDR3 contains 14 residues. Trimming took 3 bases from V and 2 from J; bases not matched to a gene: 3. The DNA of the CDR3 is TGCGCCAGCAGCTCGGGACAGGCAAACACTGAAGCTTTCTTT. Translating gives CASSSGQANTEAFF.

CDR3 sequence: CASRAGTNEKLFF. CDR3 nucleotides: TGTGCCAGCAGGGCAGGAACTAATGAAAAACTGTTTTTT. The chain carries TRBV2 and TRBJ1-4; unclear D gene. Looked up from germline, CDR1 is SNHLY and CDR2 is FYNNEI. This CDR3 has 13 amino acids. V was shortened by 6 bases and J by 1 base, with 6 bases between the two germline ends.

This clonotype is a singleton in its sample. V is TRBV30 and J is TRBJ2-3; TRBD2 matches at 10 bases. There are 15 residues in the CDR3. The V gene end was trimmed by 5 bases and the J gene end by 7 bases; junction bases not matched to a gene: 12. CDR1 is GTSNPN and CDR2 is SVGIG in the germline V gene (reference sequence). CDR3 protein: CAWFGGTSVANTQYF. For the CDR3, the DNA is TGTGCCTGGTTCGGTGGGACTAGCGTAGCGAATACGCAGTATTTT.

As DNA, the CDR3 is TGCGCCAGCAGCTTGCAAATCGCCGCCTACGAGCAGTACTTC. It specifies CASSLQIAAYEQYF. The chain links TRBV5-1 to TRBJ2-7, with unresolved D. The CDR3 spans 14 residues. Trimming pared 1 base from V and 2 bases from J, leaving 10 bases between. In germline, CDR1 is SGHRS, CDR2 YFSETQ.

The chain combines TRBV5-6 with TRBJ2-7; D unresolved. CDR1 is SGHDT, CDR2 YYEEEE, per germline. The CDR3 contains 14 residues. The ends were cut back, 1 base at V and 3 bases at J, with 11 bases in the middle. CDR3 nucleotides: TGTGCCAGCAGCTTGATTCTAATTAGCTACGAGCAGTACTTC. It codes for CASSLILISYEQYF.

The chain uses TRBV20-1 and TRBJ2-1; 8 positions agree with TRBD2. Germline V CDR1 and CDR2: DFQATT, SNEGSKA (reference sequence). This CDR3 has 15 amino acids. J lost 0 bases, V lost 5 bases, and 6 bases had no gene match. For the CDR3, the DNA is TGCAGTGCTGATGCTCGGGGGGGCTCCTACAATGAGCAGTTCTTC. It yields the protein CSADARGGSYNEQFF.

This chain uses TRBV20-1 with TRBJ2-5; D is perhaps TRBD2 (5 bases). Per the germline V gene, CDR1 is DFQATT and CDR2 is SNEGSKA (reference sequence). V dropped 3 bases and J dropped 3 bases, with 8 bases sitting between them. CDR3 size: 12 residues. This CDR3 is CSASPGKETQYF. The CDR3 DNA reads as TGCAGTGCTAGTCCGGGGAAAGAGACCCAGTACTTC.

J is TRBJ2-5 and V is TRBV5-4; D gene ambiguous. This CDR3 region has 16 residues. Germline values: CDR1 SGHNT, CDR2 YYREEE (reference sequence). The V gene lost 0 bases and the J gene lost 4 bases, with 16 bases spanning the gap. The CDR3 loop is CASSLGALGEGETQYF. CDR3 nucleotide sequence: TGTGCCAGCAGCTTGGGGGCATTGGGCGAAGGAGAGACCCAGTACTTC.

The chain joins TRBV15 to TRBJ1-1; D possibly corresponds to TRBD1 (5 bases). Trimming took 2 bases from V and 4 from J, leaving 11 bases between them. Germline lookup yields CDR1 LNHNV and CDR2 YYDKDF (reference sequence). This CDR3 is built from 14 residues. In DNA form, the CDR3 reads TGTGCCACCAGCAGACCCGGGGGGGGCACTGAAGCTTTCTTT. It translates to CATSRPGGGTEAFF.

This clonotype came up once. The gene calls are TRBV30 and TRBJ1-5, with 7 positions matching TRBD1. Germline trimming cut 0 bases from V and 6 bases from J; bases unmatched to any gene: 2. The V gene's germline CDR1 is GTSNPN and CDR2 SVGIG (reference sequence). This CDR3 region has 13 residues. In nucleotides, the CDR3 is TGTGCCTGGAGTGTCTCAGGGGGTCAGCCCCAGCATTTT. This codes for CAWSVSGGQPQHF.

This chain uses TRBV5-1 with TRBJ1-2; D not certain. Germline lookup yields CDR1 SGHRS and CDR2 YFSETQ. V gave up 4 bases and J gave up 7 bases, with 17 bases separating them. The CDR3 has 14 amino acids. CDR3 sequence reads: CASSPRRGVGGYTF. In nucleotides, the CDR3 is TGCGCCAGCAGCCCGAGGCGGGGAGTTGGTGGCTACACCTTC.

The V and J genes are TRBV5-1 and TRBJ1-1; D uncertain. V lost 2 bases to trimming and J lost 4 bases, with 12 bases between them. Looked up from germline, CDR1 is SGHRS and CDR2 is YFSETQ. This CDR3 spans 14 amino acids. Here the CDR3 reads CASSLREPVTEAFF. CDR3 nucleotides: TGCGCCAGCAGCTTACGGGAACCGGTCACTGAAGCTTTCTTT.

This clonotype was detected only once. The J gene is TRBJ2-4, the V gene TRBV5-1; unclear D gene. CDR3 length equals 12 residues. V gave up 4 bases and J gave up 7 bases, with 9 bases separating them. Germline V CDR1 and CDR2: SGHRS, YFSETQ. CDR3 nucleotides: TGCGCCAGCAGCCCTGACTGGAACATTCAGTACTTC. Protein: CASSPDWNIQYF.

The rearrangement links TRBV20-1 to TRBJ2-7; D is unresolved. The CDR3 sequence is 14 residues long. The V and J ends lost 3 bases and 2 bases respectively, with 14 bases between them. The germline gives CDR1 DFQATT, CDR2 SNEGSKA (reference sequence). In nucleotides, the CDR3 is TGCAGTGCTAGCGGCTATCCCCTTACCTACGAGCAGTACTTC. Translating it yields CSASGYPLTYEQYF.

The chain employs TRBV2 and TRBJ2-3, with TRBD2 as a possible D gene (6 bases). Germline V gene sequence: CDR1 SNHLY, CDR2 FYNNEI. This CDR3 comprises 14 residues. Trimming stripped 8 bases from V and 6 bases from J, with 18 bases between. The CDR3 here is CASSEGLARDTQYF. CDR3 nucleotide sequence: TGTGCCAGCTCTGAGGGGCTAGCGAGGGATACGCAGTATTTT. The variable domain in full, with the rest retrieved from reference TRBV2 and TRBJ2-3, is EPEVTQTPSHQVTQMGQEVILRCVPISNHLYFYWYRQILGQKVEFLVSFYNNEISEKSEIFDDQFSVERPDGSNFTLKIRSTKLEDSAMYFCASSEGLARDTQYFGPGTRLTVL.

The J gene is TRBJ1-2, the V gene TRBV28, with a tentative D call TRBD1 (5 bases). Germline V gene data show CDR1 as MDHEN and CDR2 as SYDVKM. The CDR3 spans 15 residues. V was shortened by 6 bases and J by 4 bases, with 18 bases between the two germline ends. CDR3 protein: CASSPPAGTVYGYTF. The DNA for the CDR3 is TGTGCCAGCAGCCCACCCGCAGGGACGGTCTATGGCTACACCTTC.

This chain joins TRBV7-2 and TRBJ2-5; 9 nucleotides agree with TRBD1. In germline, CDR1 is SGHTA, CDR2 FQGNSA. This CDR3 has 15 amino acids. V lost 5 bases, J lost 3 bases, and 7 bases stayed unmatched. CDR3 in DNA: TGTGCCAGCAGCAACAGGGGGCGGACGGAAGAGACCCAGTACTTC. Translation: CASSNRGRTEETQYF.

The chain employs TRBV20-1 and TRBJ2-5; no clear D gene. Germline CDR1 DFQATT, CDR2 SNEGSKA (reference sequence). The CDR3 runs to 14 residues. Between the trimmed V and J ends, which lost 6 bases and 2 bases, there was a span of 16 bases. Here the CDR3 DNA reads TGCAGTGCCCCGGGCGCAAACGGGCAAGAGACCCAGTACTTC. Amino acids: CSAPGANGQETQYF.